The next 17 T cell receptor beta chains were all read from a single sample in a study of T-cell memory formation after mild COVID-19. One entry per CDR3 protein results from TCRdb running MiXCR on the 5' RACE reads. The sample lists about 320,000 distinct CDR3 sequences, around 15% occurring once. The sequenced sample was PBMCs or a T cell subset sorted from them (not recorded which). These receptors all stem from a man aged 18 to 29 who had mild COVID-19 (a few samples of this study predate the infection). Cell type and time point are not known.

The chain carries TRBV7-2 and TRBJ2-7; D is perhaps TRBD2 (5 bases). From germline, CDR1 is SGHTA and CDR2 FQGNSA. V was shortened by 3 bases and J by 0 bases, with 9 bases between the two germline ends. The CDR3 runs 14 residues. The DNA for the CDR3 is TGTGCCAGCAGCTTGGACTCCCTCTCCTACGAGCAGTACTTC. It specifies CASSLDSLSYEQYF.

This clonotype turned up a few times. J is TRBJ2-3 and V is TRBV4-3; unclear D gene. Trimming removed 2 bases from V and 5 bases from J, with 17 bases in between. Germline CDR1 reads LGHNA; CDR2 reads YSLEER. The length of the CDR3 is 16 residues. The CDR3 nucleotides are TGCGCCAGCAGCCAATCTCTAATGCGATGGGGAGATACGCAGTATTTT. Translation gives CASSQSLMRWGDTQYF.

This clonotype turned up a few times. The chain recombines TRBV7-2 with TRBJ1-2; D remains ambiguous. Looked up from germline, CDR1 is SGHTA and CDR2 is FQGNSA. This CDR3 has 14 amino acids. V dropped 4 bases and J dropped 4 bases, with 13 bases sitting between them. This CDR3 is CASSSQPIGYGYTF. The CDR3 bases are TGTGCCAGCAGCTCTCAGCCGATAGGCTATGGCTACACCTTC.

This clonotype occurred a few times. The chain couples TRBV5-1 to TRBJ2-7; 10 positions agree with TRBD1. CDR3 length equals 15 residues. Germline V lookup: CDR1 SGHRS, CDR2 YFSETQ. Germline trimming cut 2 bases from V and 5 bases from J; bases unmatched to any gene: 7. The chain's CDR3 is CASSLRDRGIHEQYV. The DNA of the CDR3 is TGCGCCAGCAGCTTAAGGGACAGGGGAATCCACGAGCAGTACGTC.

This clonotype was counted a single time. This chain's CDR3 is CASSQELTAQPQHF. CDR3 bases: TGTGCCAGCAGCCAGGAGTTAACGGCGCAGCCCCAGCATTTT. The J gene is TRBJ1-5, the V gene TRBV7-9, with D unresolved. The CDR3 has 14 residues. Trimming took off 5 bases at V and 7 bases at J, with 15 bases between the two ends. In germline, CDR1 is SEHNR, CDR2 FQNEAQ (reference sequence).

The J gene is TRBJ1-1, the V gene TRBV6-5; D is undetermined. The CDR3 is 14 residues long. Per germline, CDR1 MNHEY and CDR2 SVGAGI. V was clipped by 0 bases and J by 1 base, with 6 bases between them. For the CDR3, the DNA is TGTGCCAGCAGTTACTCGTGGGGGAACACTGAAGCTTTCTTT. Its translation: CASSYSWGNTEAFF.

This chain connects TRBV7-9 to TRBJ2-5; 9 bases map to TRBD1. The ends lost 5 bases at V and 1 base at J; junction bases unmatched: 11. The CDR3 is made up of 17 amino acids. Germline V gene lookup returns CDR1 SEHNR and CDR2 FQNEAQ (reference sequence). The CDR3 region has the DNA TGTGCCAGCAGCCAAGGCCGGACAGGGGCACCCCAAGAGACCCAGTACTTC. It translates to CASSQGRTGAPQETQYF. Using reference TRBV7-9 and TRBJ2-5 for the parts outside the CDR3, the full variable domain is DTGVSQNPRHKITKRGQNVTFRCDPISEHNRLYWYRQTLGQGPEFLTYFQNEAQLEKSRLLSDRFSAERPKGSFSTLEIQRTEQGDSAMYLCASSQGRTGAPQETQYFGPGTRLLVL.

This clonotype was counted between two and nine times. J is TRBJ2-7 and V is TRBV12-3 or TRBV12-4; 12 nucleotides line up with TRBD1. V dropped 6 bases and J dropped 2; count of bases not matched to a gene: 8. This CDR3 region has 16 residues. This CDR3 reads CASRGPGQGAPYEQYF. Here the CDR3 DNA reads TGTGCCAGCAGGGGACCGGGACAGGGGGCCCCCTACGAGCAGTACTTC.

In its sample, this clonotype was seen a few times. CDR3 amino acids: CASSPWAYGDTIYF. Written as DNA, the CDR3 is TGCGCCAGCAGCCCCTGGGCGTACGGGGACACCATATATTTT. This chain uses TRBV5-1 with TRBJ1-3; D call uncertain. Per the germline V gene, CDR1 is SGHRS and CDR2 is YFSETQ. Between the trimmed V and J ends, which lost 4 bases and 8 bases, there was a span of 16 bases. The CDR3 is made up of 14 amino acids. The entire variable domain, with the rest obtained from reference TRBV5-1 and TRBJ1-3, is as follows: KAGVTQTPRYLIKTRGQQVTLSCSPISGHRSVSWYQQTPGQGLQFLFEYFSETQRNKGNFPGRFSGRQFSNSRSEMNVSTLELGDSALYLCASSPWAYGDTIYFGEGSWLTVV.

This clonotype was seen many times. J is TRBJ2-2 and V is TRBV3-1; no firm D call. V shed 5 bases and J shed 6 bases, with 7 bases lying between them. This CDR3 is built from 12 residues. Germline V lookup: CDR1 LGHDT, CDR2 YNNKEL (reference sequence). The CDR3 nucleotides read TGTGCCAGCAGCTCAACCGCCGGGGAGCTGTTTTTT. Its translation: CASSSTAGELFF.

This chain uses TRBV30 with TRBJ1-5, with 8 bases matching TRBD1. The CDR3 runs to 15 residues. CDR1 and CDR2 from the germline V gene are GTSNPN and SVGIG (reference sequence). Unmatched junction bases numbered 10, after V lost 3 bases and J lost 6 bases. CDR3 sequence (DNA): TGTGCCTGGAGCCAGGGGGCAGGGGGCAGTCAGCCCCAGCATTTT. Translated: CAWSQGAGGSQPQHF. The full variable domain, in which reference TRBV30 and TRBJ1-5 provide the parts outside the CDR3, is SQTIHQWPATLVQPVGSPLSLECTVEGTSNPNLYWYRQAAGRGLQLLFYSVGIGQISSEVPQNLSASRPQDRQFILSSKKLLLSDSGFYLCAWSQGAGGSQPQHFGDGTRLSIL.

This clonotype turned up a few times. The genes are TRBV10-3 and TRBJ2-3, with 7 bases lining up with TRBD2. V lost 11 bases to trimming and J lost 1 base; unmatched junction nucleotides: 6. Germline CDR1 reads ENHRY; CDR2 reads SYGVKD. CDR3 length equals 13 residues. The DNA for the CDR3 is TGTGCCGCCGCGGGGGATCGCACAGATACGCAGTATTTT. This codes for CAAAGDRTDTQYF.

This clonotype has only a few counts. J is TRBJ2-7 and V is TRBV6-1; 8 positions agree with TRBD1. Germline CDR1 and CDR2: MNHNS and SASEGT. The trim removed 3 bases at V and 2 bases at J, leaving 6 bases unmatched. CDR3 length equals 15 residues. The CDR3 here is CASSDGTGPTYEQYV. The CDR3 DNA follows: TGTGCCAGCAGTGATGGGACAGGCCCAACCTACGAGCAGTACGTC.

The chain uses TRBV28 and TRBJ2-3, with D unresolved. The V and J ends lost 5 bases and 1 base respectively, with 16 bases between them. The CDR3 has 16 residues. In germline, CDR1 is MDHEN, CDR2 SYDVKM. Here the CDR3 DNA reads TGTGCCAGCAGTCCCCCGACGGCTTGGGGCACAGATACGCAGTATTTT. The encoded protein is CASSPPTAWGTDTQYF. The full variable domain, in which reference TRBV28 and TRBJ2-3 provide the parts outside the CDR3, is DVKVTQSSRYLVKRTGEKVFLECVQDMDHENMFWYRQDPGLGLRLIYFSYDVKMKEKGDIPEGYSVSREKKERFSLILESASTNQTSMYLCASSPPTAWGTDTQYFGPGTRLTVL.

The rearrangement links TRBV5-1 to TRBJ1-2; D remains ambiguous. This CDR3 has 15 residues. Germline V gene sequence: CDR1 SGHRS, CDR2 YFSETQ. Trimming took off 4 bases at V and 2 bases at J, with 15 bases between the two ends. CDR3 coding DNA: TGCGCCAGCAGCGAGGAGTATCAAACAAACTATGGCTACACCTTC. It codes for CASSEEYQTNYGYTF. Combining the CDR3 with reference TRBV5-1 and TRBJ1-2 gives the whole variable domain KAGVTQTPRYLIKTRGQQVTLSCSPISGHRSVSWYQQTPGQGLQFLFEYFSETQRNKGNFPGRFSGRQFSNSRSEMNVSTLELGDSALYLCASSEEYQTNYGYTFGSGTRLTVV.

This clonotype was seen only a few times. V usage is TRBV7-2 and J usage is TRBJ2-1; D gene uncertain. CDR1 and CDR2 (germline): SGHTA, FQGNSA. There are 15 residues in the CDR3. Deletions cut 5 bases from V and 0 bases from J, with 11 bases between. The CDR3 DNA reads as TGTGCCAGCAGCCCTCAGCAGAGCTCCTACAATGAGCAGTTCTTC. It codes for CASSPQQSSYNEQFF.

In nucleotides, the CDR3 is TGTGCCAGCAGCAGCTCGGATAATCAGCCCCAGCATTTT. Its translation is CASSSSDNQPQHF. This sequence joins TRBV5-6 and TRBJ1-5; the D is unclear. The V gene's germline CDR1 is SGHDT and CDR2 YYEEEE. The V gene lost 4 bases and the J gene lost 4 bases, with 9 bases spanning the gap. This CDR3 comprises 13 residues. Full variable domain (rest looked up from reference TRBV5-6 and TRBJ1-5): DAGVTQSPTHLIKTRGQQVTLRCSPKSGHDTVSWYQQALGQGPQFIFQYYEEEERQRGNFPDRFSGHQFPNYSSELNVNALLLGDSALYLCASSSSDNQPQHFGDGTRLSIL.